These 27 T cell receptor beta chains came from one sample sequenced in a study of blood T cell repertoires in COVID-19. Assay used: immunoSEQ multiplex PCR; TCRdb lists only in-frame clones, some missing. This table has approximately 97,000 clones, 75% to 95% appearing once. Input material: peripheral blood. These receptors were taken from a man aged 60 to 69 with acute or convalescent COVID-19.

The CDR3 DNA is TGTGCCAGCAGGAATCCGGGACTTGTAGCTTTCTTT. Translating it yields CASRNPGLVAFF. The chain joins TRBV6-5 to TRBJ1-1, with TRBD1 as a possible D gene (5 bases). The CDR3 runs 12 residues. V shed 6 bases and J shed 10 bases, with 15 bases lying between them. Germline CDR1 reads MNHEY; CDR2 reads SVGAGI.

Written as DNA, the CDR3 is TGTGCCAGCAGTTATATCGACAGAACGTTCTATGGCTACACCTTC. Translating it yields CASSYIDRTFYGYTF. The chain uses TRBV6-5 and TRBJ1-2, with a possible D match to TRBD1 (5 bases). CDR1 MNHEY and CDR2 SVGAGI come from the germline V gene. V lost 3 bases and J 4 bases, leaving 15 bases between the germline ends. The CDR3 covers 15 residues.

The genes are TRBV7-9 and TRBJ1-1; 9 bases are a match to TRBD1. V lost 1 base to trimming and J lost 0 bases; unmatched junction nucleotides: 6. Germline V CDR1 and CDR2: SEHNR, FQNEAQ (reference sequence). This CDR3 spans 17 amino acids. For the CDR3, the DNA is TGTGCCAGCAGCTTAGGCCTGACAGGGGGTTTGAACACTGAAGCTTTCTTT. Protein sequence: CASSLGLTGGLNTEAFF.

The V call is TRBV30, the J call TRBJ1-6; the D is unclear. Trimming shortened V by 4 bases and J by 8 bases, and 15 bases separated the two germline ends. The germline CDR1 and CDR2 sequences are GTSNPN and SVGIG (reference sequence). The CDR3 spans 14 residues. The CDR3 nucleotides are TGTGCCTGGACAGGTCTGGGAGAATATTCACCCCTCCACTTT. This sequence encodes CAWTGLGEYSPLHF.

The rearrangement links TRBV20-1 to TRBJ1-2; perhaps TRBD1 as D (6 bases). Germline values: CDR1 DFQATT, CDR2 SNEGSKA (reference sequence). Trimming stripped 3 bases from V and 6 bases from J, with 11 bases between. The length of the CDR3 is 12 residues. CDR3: CSASRQGNGYTF. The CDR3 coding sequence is TGCAGTGCTAGTCGGCAGGGGAATGGCTACACCTTC.

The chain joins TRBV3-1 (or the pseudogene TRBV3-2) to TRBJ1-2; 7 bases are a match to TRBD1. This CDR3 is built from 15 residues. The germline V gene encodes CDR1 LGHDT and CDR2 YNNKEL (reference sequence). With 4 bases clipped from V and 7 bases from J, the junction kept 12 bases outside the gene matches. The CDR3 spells CASSLPSHRGGGYTF. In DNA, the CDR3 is TGTGCCAGCAGCCTCCCAAGTCACAGGGGAGGTGGCTACACCTTC.

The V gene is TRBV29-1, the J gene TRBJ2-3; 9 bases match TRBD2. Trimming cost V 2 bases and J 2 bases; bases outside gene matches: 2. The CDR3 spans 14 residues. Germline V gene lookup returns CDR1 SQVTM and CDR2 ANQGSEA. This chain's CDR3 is CSVELAGVTDTQYF. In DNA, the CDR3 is TGCAGCGTTGAATTAGCGGGGGTCACAGATACGCAGTATTTT.

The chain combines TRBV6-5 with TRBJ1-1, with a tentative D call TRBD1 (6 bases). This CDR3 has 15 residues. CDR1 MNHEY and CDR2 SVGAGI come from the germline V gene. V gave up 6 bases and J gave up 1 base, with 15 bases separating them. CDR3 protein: CASSSPGHPNTEAFF. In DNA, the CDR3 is TGTGCCAGCAGCTCACCGGGACACCCGAACACTGAAGCTTTCTTT.

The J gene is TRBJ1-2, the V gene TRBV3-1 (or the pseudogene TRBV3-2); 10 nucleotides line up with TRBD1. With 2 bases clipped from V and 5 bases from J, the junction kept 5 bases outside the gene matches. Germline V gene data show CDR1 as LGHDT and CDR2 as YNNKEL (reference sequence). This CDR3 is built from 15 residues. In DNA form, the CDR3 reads TGTGCCAGCAGCCAAATGGACAGGGGGTCTTATGGCTACACCTTC. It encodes CASSQMDRGSYGYTF.

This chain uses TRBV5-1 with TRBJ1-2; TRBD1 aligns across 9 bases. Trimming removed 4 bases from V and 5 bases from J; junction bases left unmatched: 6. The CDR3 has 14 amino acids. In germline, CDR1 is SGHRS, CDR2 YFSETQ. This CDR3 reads CASSPGTGFYGYTF. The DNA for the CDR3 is TGCGCCAGCAGCCCCGGGACAGGGTTTTATGGCTACACCTTC.

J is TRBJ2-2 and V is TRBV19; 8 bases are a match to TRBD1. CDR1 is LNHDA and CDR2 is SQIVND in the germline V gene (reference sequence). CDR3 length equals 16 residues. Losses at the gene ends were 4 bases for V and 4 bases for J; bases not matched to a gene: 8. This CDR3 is CASSRSSGGSTGELFF. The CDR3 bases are TGTGCCAGTAGTAGGTCCTCAGGGGGCAGCACCGGGGAGCTGTTTTTT.

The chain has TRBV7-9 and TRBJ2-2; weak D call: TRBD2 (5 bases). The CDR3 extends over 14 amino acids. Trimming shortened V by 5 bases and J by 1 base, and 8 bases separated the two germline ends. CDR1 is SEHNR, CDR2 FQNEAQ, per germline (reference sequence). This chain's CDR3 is CASSRRGNTGELFF. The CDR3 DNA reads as TGTGCCAGCAGCCGACGGGGGAACACCGGGGAGCTGTTTTTT.

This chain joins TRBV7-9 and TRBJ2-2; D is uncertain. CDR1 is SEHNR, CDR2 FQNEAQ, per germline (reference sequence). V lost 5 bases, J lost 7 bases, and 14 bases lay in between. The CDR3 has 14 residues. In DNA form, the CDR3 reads TGTGCCAGCAGCCCTACCCTAGTTGGCGGGGAGCTGTTTTTT. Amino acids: CASSPTLVGGELFF.

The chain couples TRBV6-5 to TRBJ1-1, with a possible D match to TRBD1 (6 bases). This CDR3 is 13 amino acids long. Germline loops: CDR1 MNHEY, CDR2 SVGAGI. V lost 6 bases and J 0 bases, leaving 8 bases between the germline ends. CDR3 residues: CASRGHLNTEAFF. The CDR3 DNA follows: TGTGCCAGCAGGGGACACCTGAACACTGAAGCTTTCTTT.

DNA for the CDR3: TGTGCCAGCAGCCGAGGACAGCTTTATGGCTACACCTTC. Protein: CASSRGQLYGYTF. The rearrangement joins TRBV12-3 or TRBV12-4 to TRBJ1-2; tentative D call: TRBD1 (6 bases). V was cut by 6 bases and J by 5 bases, with 13 bases left in between. This CDR3 has 13 amino acids.

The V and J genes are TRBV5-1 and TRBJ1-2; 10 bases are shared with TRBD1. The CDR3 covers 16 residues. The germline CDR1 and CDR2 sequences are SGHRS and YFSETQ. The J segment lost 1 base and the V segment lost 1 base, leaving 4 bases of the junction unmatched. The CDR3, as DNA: TGCGCCAGCAGCTTGAGACAGGGGGCGAATAACTATGGCTACACCTTC. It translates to CASSLRQGANNYGYTF.

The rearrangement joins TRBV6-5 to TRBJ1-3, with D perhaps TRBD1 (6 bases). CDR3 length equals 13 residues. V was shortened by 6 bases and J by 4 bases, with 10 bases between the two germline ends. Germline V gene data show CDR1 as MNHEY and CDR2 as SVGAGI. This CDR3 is CASRTGTGNTIYF. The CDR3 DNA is TGTGCCAGCAGGACGGGGACAGGAAACACCATATATTTT.

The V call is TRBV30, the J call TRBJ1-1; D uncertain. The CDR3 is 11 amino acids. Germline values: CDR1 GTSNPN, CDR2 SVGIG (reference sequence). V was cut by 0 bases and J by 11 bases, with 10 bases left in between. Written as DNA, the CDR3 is TGTGCCTGGAGTGTACAAAAGGAGGCTTTCTTT. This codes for CAWSVQKEAFF. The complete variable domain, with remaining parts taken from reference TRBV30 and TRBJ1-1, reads SQTIHQWPATLVQPVGSPLSLECTVEGTSNPNLYWYRQAAGRGLQLLFYSVGIGQISSEVPQNLSASRPQDRQFILSSKKLLLSDSGFYLCAWSVQKEAFFGQGTRLTVV.

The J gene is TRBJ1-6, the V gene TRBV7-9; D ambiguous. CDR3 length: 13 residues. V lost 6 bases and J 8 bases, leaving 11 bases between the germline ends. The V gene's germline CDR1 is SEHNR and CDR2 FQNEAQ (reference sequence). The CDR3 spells CASSYPGYSPLHF. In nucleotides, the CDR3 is TGTGCCAGCAGTTATCCCGGGTATTCACCCCTCCACTTT.

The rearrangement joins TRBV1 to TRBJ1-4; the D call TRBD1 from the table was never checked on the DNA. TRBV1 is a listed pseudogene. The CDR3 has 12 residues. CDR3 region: CTSTSHNEKLFF. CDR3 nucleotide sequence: TGCACCAGCACCAGTCACAATGAAAAACTGTTTTTT.

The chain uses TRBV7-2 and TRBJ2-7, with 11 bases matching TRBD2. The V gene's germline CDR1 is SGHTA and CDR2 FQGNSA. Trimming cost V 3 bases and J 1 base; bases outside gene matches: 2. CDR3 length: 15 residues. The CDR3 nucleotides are TGTGCCAGCAGCTTGACTAGCGGGGCTTCCTACGAGCAGTACGTC. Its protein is CASSLTSGASYEQYV.

This CDR3 reads CASSLLYRSNEKLFF. In nucleotides, the CDR3 is TGTGCCAGCAGCTTGTTATACAGGTCTAATGAAAAACTGTTTTTT. The chain recombines TRBV7-9 with TRBJ1-4, with D tentatively TRBD1 (5 bases). The germline V gene has CDR1 SEHNR and CDR2 FQNEAQ (reference sequence). V was cut by 3 bases and J by 3 bases, with 11 bases left in between. This CDR3 is built from 15 residues.

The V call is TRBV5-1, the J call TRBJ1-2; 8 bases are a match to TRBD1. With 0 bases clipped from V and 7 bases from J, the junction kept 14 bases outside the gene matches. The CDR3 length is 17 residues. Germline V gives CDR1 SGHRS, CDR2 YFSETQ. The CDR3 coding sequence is TGCGCCAGCAGCTTGGGGGCAGGGGGCGCAGGGGTCGGTGGCTACACCTTC. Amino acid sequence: CASSLGAGGAGVGGYTF.

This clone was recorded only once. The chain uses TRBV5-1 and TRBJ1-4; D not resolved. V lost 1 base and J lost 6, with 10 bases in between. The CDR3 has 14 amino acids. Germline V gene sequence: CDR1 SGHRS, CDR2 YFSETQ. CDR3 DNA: TGCGCCAGCAGCTTGTCGCCCGGAGATGAAAAACTGTTTTTT. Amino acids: CASSLSPGDEKLFF.

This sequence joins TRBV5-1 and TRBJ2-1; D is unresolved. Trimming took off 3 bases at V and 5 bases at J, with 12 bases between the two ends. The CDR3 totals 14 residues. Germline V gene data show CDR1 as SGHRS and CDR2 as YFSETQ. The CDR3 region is CASSSSAGNNEQFF. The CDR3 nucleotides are TGCGCCAGCAGCTCCTCGGCAGGCAACAATGAGCAGTTCTTC.

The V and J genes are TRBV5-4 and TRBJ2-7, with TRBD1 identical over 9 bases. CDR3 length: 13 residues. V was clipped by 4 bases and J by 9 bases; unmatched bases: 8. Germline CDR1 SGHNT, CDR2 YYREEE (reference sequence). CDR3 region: CASSRDRESWQYF. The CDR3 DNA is TGTGCCAGCAGCCGGGACAGGGAATCTTGGCAGTACTTC.

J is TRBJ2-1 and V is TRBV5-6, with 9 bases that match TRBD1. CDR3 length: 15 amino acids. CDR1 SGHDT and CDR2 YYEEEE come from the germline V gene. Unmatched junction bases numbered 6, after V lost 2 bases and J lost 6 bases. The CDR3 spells CASSFVDRGPNEQFF. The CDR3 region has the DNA TGTGCCAGCAGCTTTGTGGACAGGGGACCCAATGAGCAGTTCTTC.